This is a list of T cell receptor beta chains from one sample in a study of blood T cell repertoires in COVID-19. The assay was immunoSEQ multiplex PCR, and TCRdb's table has in-frame clones only and misses some. The table has 200,000 to 250,000 clones, 75% to 90% seen once; the top ten hold roughly 2.6%. Sequences were obtained from peripheral blood. These receptors all come from a man aged 25-45 years with COVID-19, enrolled during active disease. Each CDR3 is given with its conserved first and last residue. Fields, in order: clone size, D gene, J gene, V gene, CDR3 DNA, CDR3 protein. The D gene is left open where the match is weak. The size entry is marked missing in some rows and otherwise reads once, few, many or a size class.

- TRBD1 TRBJ1-2 TRBV6-5 TGTGCCAGCAGTTACATAGGGACAGGCCTCTATGGCTACACCTTC CASSYIGTGLYGYTF
- - TRBJ1-1 TRBV7-2 TGTGCCAGCAGCTCATCTTCCGGGGGGACTGAAGCTTTCTTT CASSSSSGGTEAFF
- TRBD1 TRBJ1-4 TRBV4-1 TGCGCCAGCAGCCAGCTAGGACAGGGGGTTTATGAAAAACTGTTTTTT CASSQLGQGVYEKLFF
- TRBD1 TRBJ1-1 TRBV29-1 TGCAGCGCCCAAGACAGGGCTGAAGCTTTCTTT CSAQDRAEAFF
- TRBD1 TRBJ2-5 TRBV6-6 TGTGCCAGCCTTCGGACAGGGGAGCAAGAGACCCAGTACTTC CASLRTGEQETQYF
- - TRBJ1-2 TRBV4-3 TGCGCCAGCAGCTACTCCATGCGGGTTAACTATGGCTACACCTTC CASSYSMRVNYGYTF
- - TRBJ2-4 TRBV7-2 TGTGCCAGCAGCTTAGTGGGGTCCAGGGCAGCCAAAAACATTCAGTACTTC CASSLVGSRAAKNIQYF
- - TRBJ1-1 TRBV27 TGTGCCAGCAGTTTATCGGATTACGGGGTTACCCCCGGAATGGCTTTCTTT CASSLSDYGVTPGMAFF
- - TRBJ1-2 TRBV6-5 TGTGCCAGCAGTTATTCCCCCTGGGGAGGGAATGGCTACACCTTC CASSYSPWGGNGYTF
- - TRBJ2-1 TRBV5-4 TGTGCCAGCAGCTTGTACTCGGGGGACCTTCAGGAGAATGAGCAGTTCTTC CASSLYSGDLQENEQFF
- - TRBJ1-2 TRBV11-2 TGTGCCAGCAGCTCCCCCCCTCGGGGCAGGGAGGATGGCTACACCTTC CASSSPPRGREDGYTF
- - TRBJ2-7 TRBV5-1 TGCGCCAGCAGCTCCTGGACAGAAAGCTCCTACGAGCAGTACTTC CASSSWTESSYEQYF
once - TRBJ1-1 TRBV7-6 TGTGCCAGCAGCTCCGAACTCGGGTATGAAGCTTTCTTT CASSSELGYEAFF
- - TRBJ1-5 TRBV19 TGTGCCAGTAGCCGTATACAGGGAAATCAGCCCCAGCATTTT CASSRIQGNQPQHF
- TRBD1 TRBJ1-5 TRBV18 TGTGCCAGCTCACCTACCGGGACAGGGAACAATCAGCCCCAGCATTTT CASSPTGTGNNQPQHF
- TRBD1 TRBJ2-3 TRBV4-3 TGCGCCAGCAGCCGGGGACAGGGGGCAGATACGCAGTATTTT CASSRGQGADTQYF
- - TRBJ1-6 TRBV18 TGTGCCAGCTCCGCAAAAACGGTAAATTCACCCCTCCACTTT CASSAKTVNSPLHF
once TRBD2 TRBJ2-2 TRBV6-2/TRBV6-3 TGTGCCAGCAGTTACCTTGCGGGAGTAAATTCACCGAACACCGGGGAGCTGTTTTTT CASSYLAGVNSPNTGELFF
- TRBD1 TRBJ1-1 TRBV5-4 TGTGCCAGCAGCTGGAGAGGGGGCCGGACTGAAGCTTTCTTT CASSWRGGRTEAFF
- - TRBJ2-7 TRBV19 TGTGCCAGTAGTCCGGGGACTGTCAAGGGCACCTACGAGCAGTACTTC CASSPGTVKGTYEQYF
- - TRBJ1-2 TRBV10-1 TGCGCCAGCAGTGAGTCGACTCGTACAGCGGACCCCTTCTATGGCTACACCTTC CASSESTRTADPFYGYTF
once TRBD1 TRBJ1-3 TRBV5-1 TGCGCCAGCAGCTTACCAGGGGGGAACTCTGGAAACACCATATATTTT CASSLPGGNSGNTIYF
- TRBD2 TRBJ2-2 TRBV7-3 TGTGCCAGCAGCCTTGGGACTAGCGGGAGTATCGGGGAGCTGTTTTTT CASSLGTSGSIGELFF
- TRBD1 TRBJ1-2 TRBV19 TGTGCCAGTGGGGACAGGGTCTATGGCTACACCTTC CASGDRVYGYTF
- TRBD1 TRBJ2-3 TRBV28 TGTGCCAGCAGTTTGTACGGACTCGGACAGGGTAGAGATACGCAGTATTTT CASSLYGLGQGRDTQYF
- - TRBJ1-1 TRBV28 TGTGCCAGCACTCCCGGACAGCCCTTGGAGGCTTTCTTT CASTPGQPLEAFF
- TRBD1 TRBJ2-7 TRBV28 TGTGCCAGCAGTTTCCCAGGGGGTGGGTCCTACGAGCAGTACTTC CASSFPGGGSYEQYF
once - TRBJ2-2 TRBV28 TGTGCCAGCAGTTTATCCGGCACCGGGGAGCTGTTTTTT CASSLSGTGELFF
- TRBD1 TRBJ1-2 TRBV7-9 TGTGCCAGCAGCTTTGGACAGGGTTACGGCTACACCTTC CASSFGQGYGYTF
once - TRBJ1-1 TRBV5-1 TGCGCCAGCAGCCCCATTAGATTTTCCGGGACATCAATGAACACTGAAGCTTTCTTT CASSPIRFSGTSMNTEAFF
- TRBD1 TRBJ2-7 TRBV11-2 TGTGCCAGCAACTGGGACAGGGACGAGCAGTACTTC CASNWDRDEQYF
- - TRBJ2-5 TRBV6-5 TGTGCCAGCAGTTACTCCCGGGGAGTGGGGCAAGAGACCCAGTACTTC CASSYSRGVGQETQYF
once TRBD2 TRBJ2-7 TRBV5-5 TGTGCCAGCAGCTCACAAGGGTTGGGGAGGGACGAGCAGTACTTC CASSSQGLGRDEQYF
- TRBD1 TRBJ1-2 TRBV6-2/TRBV6-3 TGTGCCAGCAGCCCCCCGGGACAGGGCTCTTATGGCTACACCTTC CASSPPGQGSYGYTF
- TRBD1 TRBJ1-2 TRBV19 TGTGCCAGTACCCAGGGGGACTATGGCTACACCTTC CASTQGDYGYTF
- TRBD1 TRBJ1-1 TRBV18 TGTGCCAGCTCACCACCTAAACAGGGGGCAGGCACTGAAGCTTTCTTT CASSPPKQGAGTEAFF
once TRBD1 TRBJ2-1 TRBV15 TGTGCCACCAGCAGAGAAGGCACTCTACAGGGGGGCAATGAGCAGTTCTTC CATSREGTLQGGNEQFF
- - TRBJ2-7 TRBV4-1 TGCGCCAGCAGCCAAGTAACAGGCCTAGGTCGGACCTACGAGCAGTACTTC CASSQVTGLGRTYEQYF
- - TRBJ2-5 TRBV12-5 TGTGCTAGTGGTTTGATGGGGGCGTCCGGAGAGACCCAGTACTTC CASGLMGASGETQYF
- - TRBJ2-7 TRBV4-3 TGCGCCAGCAGCCAAGATCGAGGGAGTTCCTACGAGCAGTACTTC CASSQDRGSSYEQYF
- TRBD1 TRBJ2-7 TRBV7-9 TGTGCCAGCAGCCCCCAGCGGACAGGCCCCTACGAGCAGTACTTC CASSPQRTGPYEQYF
- - TRBJ1-1 TRBV6-4 TGTGCCCTCACAGTATATACGGGGGAGGGAATAGGGAACACTGAAGCTTTCTTT CALTVYTGEGIGNTEAFF
- - TRBJ1-5 TRBV19 TGTGCCAGTAGTCAAAGTGTCGGAGGGTGGAGCCTCTATAGCAATCAGCCCCAGCATTTT CASSQSVGGWSLYSNQPQHF
- TRBD1 TRBJ1-2 TRBV7-2 TGTGCCAGCAGCCCACCGGGACAGGGGAGGGGAGGCTACACCTTC CASSPPGQGRGGYTF
- TRBD2 TRBJ2-7 TRBV13 TGTGCCAGCAGCTTTGGACTAGCGGGAATTGTTTACGAGCAGTACTTC CASSFGLAGIVYEQYF
once - TRBJ1-4 TRBV4-2 TGTGCCAGCAGCCAGTTAGGGTCGGGGGAAAAACTGTTTTTT CASSQLGSGEKLFF
- TRBD1 TRBJ2-7 TRBV30 TGTGCCTGGAGGGGGACAGGGGGCTACGAGCAGTACTTC CAWRGTGGYEQYF
- TRBD1 TRBJ1-2 TRBV29-1 TGCAGCGTTGACAGGGGGCAAGACTATGGCTACACCTTC CSVDRGQDYGYTF
- TRBD2 TRBJ2-1 TRBV9 TGTGCCAGCAGCGTAATCCCGGCTAGCGGCCTCAATGAGCAGTTCTTC CASSVIPASGLNEQFF
- - TRBJ2-2 TRBV29-1 TGCAGCGTTAGACAGTCGGACACTAACACCGGGGAGCTGTTTTTT CSVRQSDTNTGELFF
- - TRBJ2-2 TRBV6-2/TRBV6-3 TGTGCCAGCAGTCAAGGACTCCTCCTAATCGACACCGGGGAGCTGTTTTTT CASSQGLLLIDTGELFF
once - TRBJ1-1 TRBV24-1 TGTGCCACCAGTCCTCCGGGGGGGCGAATGGGAACTGAAGCTTTCTTT CATSPPGGRMGTEAFF
- - TRBJ2-3 TRBV7-3 TGTGCCAGCAGCCAGCAGGGGTCCGCAGATACGCAGTATTTT CASSQQGSADTQYF
- - TRBJ2-3 TRBV19 TGTGCCAGCCGAAGACAGTCTAGCACAGATACGCAGTATTTT CASRRQSSTDTQYF
- TRBD1 TRBJ2-2 TRBV4-3 TGCGCCAGCAGCCAAATGACAGGGAAAACCGGGGAGCTGTTTTTT CASSQMTGKTGELFF
- TRBD1 TRBJ2-3 TRBV18 TGTGCCAGCCTACAGGGGACACCCACAGATACGCAGTATTTT CASLQGTPTDTQYF